The 25 T cell receptor beta chains reported below all come from one sample, sequenced in a study of blood T cell repertoires in COVID-19. TCRdb keeps only in-frame clones here, not all; method: immunoSEQ multiplex PCR. The sample has about 91,000 clones, approximately 77% seen once. The sequenced sample consisted of peripheral blood. The receptors derive from a woman of 80 years or more with acute or convalescent COVID-19.

The V call is TRBV19, the J call TRBJ1-1, with a tentative D call TRBD1 (6 bases). Germline V gene sequence: CDR1 LNHDA, CDR2 SQIVND (reference sequence). Trimming took off 6 bases at V and 3 bases at J, with 14 bases between the two ends. The CDR3 is made up of 14 amino acids. The CDR3 loop is CASRNRAGDTEAFF. The CDR3 DNA reads as TGTGCCAGTAGGAACAGGGCAGGGGACACTGAAGCTTTCTTT.

The chain combines TRBV2 with TRBJ2-3; weak D call: TRBD1 (6 bases). CDR1 is SNHLY and CDR2 is FYNNEI in the germline V gene. Deletions cut 8 bases from V and 0 bases from J, with 12 bases between. This CDR3 is 14 amino acids long. The CDR3 coding sequence is TGTGCCAGCGGGACACCCACTAGCACAGATACGCAGTATTTT. The encoded protein is CASGTPTSTDTQYF. Looking up the rest from reference TRBV2 and TRBJ2-3 gives the full variable domain: EPEVTQTPSHQVTQMGQEVILRCVPISNHLYFYWYRQILGQKVEFLVSFYNNEISEKSEIFDDQFSVERPDGSNFTLKIRSTKLEDSAMYFCASGTPTSTDTQYFGPGTRLTVL.

The rearrangement uses TRBV15 and TRBJ2-5; TRBD1 matches 8 bases. Per the germline V gene, CDR1 is LNHNV and CDR2 is YYDKDF (reference sequence). The V segment lost 1 base and the J segment 0 bases; nucleotides outside the gene matches: 4. The CDR3 totals 16 residues. The CDR3 reads CATSRGPGQDQETQYF. The CDR3 coding sequence is TGTGCCACCAGCAGAGGCCCGGGACAGGACCAAGAGACCCAGTACTTC.

The chain recombines TRBV30 with TRBJ1-4; D gene uncertain. The CDR3 consists of 14 residues. CDR1 is GTSNPN and CDR2 is SVGIG in the germline V gene (reference sequence). V shed 0 bases and J shed 3 bases, with 8 bases lying between them. CDR3 DNA sequence: TGTGCCTGGAGTGTTGGAGGACCTAATGAAAAACTGTTTTTT. It yields the protein CAWSVGGPNEKLFF.

The chain is built from TRBV7-9 and TRBJ2-1; 10 positions agree with TRBD2. The germline gives CDR1 SEHNR, CDR2 FQNEAQ (reference sequence). The CDR3 loop spans 16 amino acids. The junction had 7 bases not matched to a gene; V was cut back by 4 bases and J by 4 bases. CDR3 nucleotide sequence: TGTGCCAGCAGCTCATGGATAGCGGGAGGTTACAATGAGCAGTTCTTC. Its protein product is CASSSWIAGGYNEQFF.

The V gene is TRBV28, the J gene TRBJ2-5; 10 nucleotides agree with TRBD2. Germline CDR1 MDHEN, CDR2 SYDVKM. CDR3 length equals 15 residues. V was clipped by 6 bases and J by 5 bases; unmatched bases: 9. The CDR3 DNA sequence: TGTGCCAGCAGCCTAGCGGGGGTTACCCGGGAGACCCAGTACTTC. It is translated as CASSLAGVTRETQYF.

V and J are TRBV6-1 and TRBJ1-4; the D gene is possibly TRBD1 (5 bases). CDR1 is MNHNS and CDR2 is SASEGT in the germline V gene. This CDR3 comprises 15 residues. Trimming pared 7 bases from V and 8 bases from J, leaving 20 bases between. CDR3: CASTIQGRTSEKLFF. The CDR3 bases are TGTGCCAGCACTATCCAGGGTCGGACAAGCGAAAAACTGTTTTTT.

This clone occurred once. The chain couples TRBV18 to TRBJ2-7, with 10 bases identical to TRBD2. The trim removed 3 bases at V and 1 base at J, leaving 6 bases unmatched. The CDR3 has 16 residues. From germline, CDR1 is KGHSH and CDR2 LQKENI. CDR3 residues: CASSPAGLASSYEQYF. For the CDR3, the DNA is TGTGCCAGCTCACCCGCGGGACTAGCGTCATCCTACGAGCAGTACTTC.

CDR3 nucleotides: TGCAGCGTTGGCGACAGAGTGAACACTGAAGCTTTCTTT. Residues: CSVGDRVNTEAFF. The chain carries TRBV29-1 and TRBJ1-1; D possibly corresponds to TRBD1 (5 bases). Trimming left V 4 bases short and J 0 bases short, with 9 bases between. The CDR3 runs 13 residues. Per germline, CDR1 SQVTM and CDR2 ANQGSEA.

The rearrangement uses TRBV5-1 and TRBJ2-7, with a possible D match to TRBD1 (5 bases). Trimming took 4 bases from V and 3 from J, leaving 14 bases between them. Germline CDR1 is SGHRS and CDR2 is YFSETQ. The CDR3 totals 14 residues. CDR3 protein: CASSPLQTDYEQYF. The CDR3 DNA sequence: TGCGCCAGCAGCCCCCTCCAGACAGACTACGAGCAGTACTTC.

The chain carries TRBV7-2 and TRBJ1-5; D gene ambiguous. This CDR3 comprises 13 residues. Trimming cost V 1 base and J 2 bases, with 3 bases left between them. Germline CDR1 SGHTA, CDR2 FQGNSA. The CDR3 DNA follows: TGTGCCAGCAGCTTAGTCGGCAATCAGCCCCAGCATTTT. It encodes CASSLVGNQPQHF.

The rearrangement links TRBV25-1 to TRBJ2-1; D gene ambiguous. The V gene lost 5 bases and the J gene lost 5 bases, with 10 bases spanning the gap. CDR1 is MGHDK, CDR2 SYGVNS, per germline. The CDR3 covers 13 residues. The CDR3: CASSPNADNEQFF. The DNA of the CDR3 is TGTGCCAGCAGTCCTAACGCCGACAATGAGCAGTTCTTC.

This chain uses TRBV5-6 with TRBJ1-6; D remains unclear. CDR1 is SGHDT, CDR2 YYEEEE, per germline. The CDR3 covers 15 residues. V lost 1 base to trimming and J lost 10 bases, with 15 bases between them. CDR3 DNA: TGTGCCAGCAGCTTGTCGTATCTCCCAAGCTCACCCCTCCACTTT. Amino acids: CASSLSYLPSSPLHF.

The chain joins TRBV5-1 to TRBJ2-2, with TRBD1 as a possible D gene (6 bases). Germline values: CDR1 SGHRS, CDR2 YFSETQ. Trimming left V 4 bases short and J 0 bases short, with 19 bases between. The length of the CDR3 is 18 residues. CDR3 in DNA: TGCGCCAGCAGCCCCCGCGGTTTAACAGGGACGAACACCGGGGAGCTGTTTTTT. Protein product: CASSPRGLTGTNTGELFF.

The CDR3 DNA reads as TGTGCCAGCAGCCCCATATGGACTAGCGGGAGAGAGACCGGGGAGCTGTTTTTT. This codes for CASSPIWTSGRETGELFF. The V call is TRBV5-5, the J call TRBJ2-2; TRBD2 agrees at 13 bases. Germline V gene sequence: CDR1 SGHKS, CDR2 YYEKEE (reference sequence). CDR3 length: 18 residues. Trimming took 4 bases from V and 5 from J; bases not matched to a gene: 11.

This chain connects TRBV5-1 to TRBJ2-3; TRBD1 aligns across 12 bases. Germline trimming cut 2 bases from V and 6 bases from J; bases unmatched to any gene: 7. CDR1 is SGHRS, CDR2 YFSETQ, per germline. The CDR3 extends over 16 amino acids. The CDR3 loop is CASSFGTGGVGDTQYF. DNA for the CDR3: TGCGCCAGCAGCTTTGGGACAGGGGGCGTGGGCGATACGCAGTATTTT.

Only one count was recorded for this clone. V is TRBV30 and J is TRBJ2-7, with D possibly being TRBD1 (6 bases). V lost 2 bases and J 5 bases, leaving 7 bases between the germline ends. The CDR3 is made up of 11 amino acids. The germline CDR1 and CDR2 sequences are GTSNPN and SVGIG (reference sequence). The chain's CDR3 is CAWSTGNEQYF. The CDR3 DNA is TGTGCCTGGAGTACAGGGAACGAGCAGTACTTC.

The chain links TRBV5-4 to TRBJ2-1, with 13 bases matching TRBD2. The CDR3 runs 17 residues. The V gene end was trimmed by 1 base and the J gene end by 7 bases; junction bases not matched to a gene: 8. Germline lookup yields CDR1 SGHNT and CDR2 YYREEE (reference sequence). The CDR3 spells CASSLTLTSGRGNEQFF. CDR3 coding DNA: TGTGCCAGCAGCTTGACTCTCACTAGCGGGAGGGGTAATGAGCAGTTCTTC.

This clone was seen just once. J is TRBJ1-3 and V is TRBV11-2, with a possible D match to TRBD1 (5 bases). Germline CDR1 and CDR2: SGHAT and FQNNGV. This CDR3 has 17 residues. V was pared by 3 bases and J by 2 bases, with 17 bases between. This CDR3 reads CASSFPGGVGTGNTIYF. For the CDR3, the DNA is TGTGCCAGCAGCTTCCCCGGGGGGGTGGGCACTGGAAACACCATATATTTT.

V gene TRBV28 combines with J gene TRBJ1-3, with no clear D. Germline values: CDR1 MDHEN, CDR2 SYDVKM. CDR3 size: 13 residues. V was clipped by 6 bases and J by 9 bases, with 15 bases between them. CDR3 amino acids: CASSGETVGTIYF. CDR3 bases: TGTGCCAGCAGCGGGGAGACCGTGGGCACCATATATTTT.

This chain joins TRBV7-2 and TRBJ2-5; 10 bases line up with TRBD2. Germline V gene lookup returns CDR1 SGHTA and CDR2 FQGNSA. This CDR3 has 16 residues. Trimming took 2 bases from V and 5 from J; bases not matched to a gene: 8. The DNA for the CDR3 is TGTGCCAGCAGCTTAATTAGCGGGGGGCCGTCTGAGACCCAGTACTTC. It specifies CASSLISGGPSETQYF.

The rearrangement links TRBV6-2 or TRBV6-3 to TRBJ2-1; D is undetermined. The germline V and J ends were trimmed by 6 bases and 8 bases, with 11 bases remaining between them. Germline loops: CDR1 MNHEY, CDR2 SVGEGT. This CDR3 region has 12 residues. The DNA of the CDR3 is TGTGCCAGCAGCCAGCTTGATTATGAGCAGTTCTTC. Encoded protein: CASSQLDYEQFF.

This clone was seen only a few times. The chain recombines TRBV7-6 with TRBJ2-5; 7 positions agree with TRBD1. Losses at the gene ends were 5 bases for V and 1 base for J; bases not matched to a gene: 10. Looked up from germline, CDR1 is SGHVS and CDR2 is FNYEAQ. This CDR3 is built from 16 residues. The CDR3 reads CASSPLQGNRQETQYF. The CDR3 nucleotides read TGTGCCAGCAGCCCATTACAGGGGAACCGCCAAGAGACCCAGTACTTC.

The CDR3 loop reads CASSQDFGTGGANQPQHF. CDR3 coding DNA: TGTGCCAGCAGCCAAGATTTCGGGACAGGGGGCGCGAATCAGCCCCAGCATTTT. This rearrangement joins TRBV4-2 to TRBJ1-5; TRBD1 matches 12 bases. Germline values: CDR1 LGHNA, CDR2 YNFKEQ. The CDR3 has 18 amino acids. Losses at the gene ends were 0 bases for V and 4 bases for J; bases not matched to a gene: 7.

The chain couples TRBV6-5 to TRBJ1-1; a weak D match, TRBD1 (6 bases). V was shortened by 6 bases and J by 1 base, with 9 bases between the two germline ends. The length of the CDR3 is 13 residues. The germline V gene encodes CDR1 MNHEY and CDR2 SVGAGI. CDR3: CASSQTGNTEAFF. The CDR3 DNA is TGTGCCAGCAGCCAGACAGGGAACACTGAAGCTTTCTTT.